This T cell receptor (beta chain) was captured by sequencing in a study of regulatory T cells in long-lasting Graves disease. Study-wide points: Persistent Graves' patients had lower TCR diversity than newly diagnosed ones.

This clonotype was detected many times. Antigen: not known. The time point was: newly diagnosed GD, antithyroid drugs for less than 3 months. TCR sequences were obtained from RNA taken from PBMCs. In building TCR beta libraries, iRepertoire HTBI primers were used together with Arm-PCR of CDR3 regions. In the authors' workflow: Samples jointly harbored about 65 TRBV and 15 or so TRBJ segments. TCRdb recomputed calls from the multiplex PCR reads with MiXCR, one row per CDR3 protein. For this entry, the V and J calls and clone size follow TCRdb and not the study's own pipeline. The table records roughly 220,000 distinct CDR3 sequences, about 17% of them present only once. Sequenced material: peripheral blood mononuclear cells (PBMCs), taken at new diagnosis, from a patient treated with antithyroid drugs. This receptor was taken from a female donor with Graves disease.

The CDR3 spells CSARDGVIQETQYF. CDR3 DNA sequence: TGCAGTGCTAGAGATGGGGTAATACAAGAGACCCAGTACTTC. This sequence joins TRBV20-1 and TRBJ2-5, with D hard to call. CDR1 is DFQATT and CDR2 is SNEGSKA in the germline V gene (reference sequence). The V and J ends lost 0 bases and 2 bases respectively, with 10 bases between them. The CDR3 has 14 amino acids.